What follows describes a single T cell receptor beta chain. Per germline, CDR1 SGHAT and CDR2 FQNNGV. This CDR3 is 14 amino acids long. V shed 5 bases, J shed 3 bases, and the junction held 5 bases outside the gene matches. The data belong to a study of CD8 T cells in Susac syndrome. After extraction with the RNeasy kit, about 0.45 to 1 ug of the RNA was reverse transcribed using random hexamers. Amplification of the TCR beta CDR3 was carried out by immunoSEQ multiplex PCR, which spanned a total of 54 Vbeta and 13 Jbeta segments. TCRdb passed the immunoSEQ multiplex PCR reads through MiXCR, listing each CDR3 protein once. The table records some 190,000 distinct CDR3 sequences, over 85% of them present only once.

This rearrangement joins TRBV11-2 to TRBJ2-3, with TRBD1 matching 7 bases. The receptor was isolated from a human donor in good health. Sequencing used CD4+ T cells from PBMCs. CDR3 bases: TGTGCCAGCAGCGAAGACAGGGTAACAGATACGCAGTATTTT. This codes for CASSEDRVTDTQYF.